Following are 27 T cell receptor beta chains from one sample sequenced in a study of blood T cell repertoires in COVID-19. TCRdb keeps only in-frame clones here, not all; method: immunoSEQ multiplex PCR. The sample has about 170,000 clones, roughly 80% seen once. The sequencing input was peripheral blood. The receptors were sampled from a man aged 65 to 85 with active or convalescent COVID-19.

Only one count was recorded for this clone. The chain carries TRBV6-5 and TRBJ2-7; 9 bases agree with TRBD2. The CDR3 is 13 amino acids. Trimming at V came to 4 bases and at J to 3 bases, leaving 1 base not matched to a gene. Germline CDR1 and CDR2: MNHEY and SVGAGI. Here the CDR3 reads CASSWTSDYEQYF. The DNA for the CDR3 is TGTGCCAGCAGTTGGACTAGCGACTACGAGCAGTACTTC.

The V gene is TRBV18, the J gene TRBJ2-2; D might be TRBD1 (6 bases). In germline, CDR1 is KGHSH, CDR2 LQKENI. The CDR3 spans 17 residues. V was cut by 5 bases and J by 4 bases, with 20 bases left in between. The CDR3 DNA reads TGTGCCAGCTCAACGAACACAGGGAGTCGTTTCACCGGGGAGCTGTTTTTT. Protein product: CASSTNTGSRFTGELFF.

The genes are TRBV12-5 and TRBJ2-1; D might be TRBD2 (7 bases). The V end was cut by 6 bases, the J end by 4 bases, with 19 bases between. This CDR3 region has 16 residues. The germline V gene encodes CDR1 LGHNT and CDR2 FRNRAP. As DNA, the CDR3 is TGTGCTAGTGGCCTGGGTTTGGGGGGGCCGTACAATGAGCAGTTCTTC. The encoded protein is CASGLGLGGPYNEQFF.

The V and J genes are TRBV6-5 and TRBJ2-1; 9 bases map to TRBD1. J gave up 6 bases and V 5 bases, and 5 bases lay outside the gene matches. Germline CDR1 is MNHEY and CDR2 is SVGAGI. The CDR3 contains 14 residues. In DNA form, the CDR3 reads TGTGCCAGCAGTATGGACAGGGGCCCCAATGAGCAGTTCTTC. It codes for CASSMDRGPNEQFF.

J is TRBJ1-6 and V is TRBV3-1 (or the pseudogene TRBV3-2), with D possibly matching TRBD1 (5 bases). Germline lookup yields CDR1 LGHDT and CDR2 YNNKEL (reference sequence). The CDR3 loop spans 16 amino acids. Trimming took 3 bases from V and 0 from J, leaving 9 bases between them. In DNA form, the CDR3 reads TGTGCCAGCAGCCAGGGGCTAAGCTCCTATAATTCACCCCTCCACTTT. It is translated as CASSQGLSSYNSPLHF.

The chain recombines TRBV5-5 with TRBJ2-7; 12 bases align to TRBD1. The V gene's germline CDR1 is SGHKS and CDR2 YYEKEE (reference sequence). Trimming took 4 bases from V and 4 from J; bases not matched to a gene: 12. The CDR3 consists of 17 residues. The CDR3 DNA sequence: TGTGCCAGCAGCCCAAGCTACGGGACAGGGGGCCGGTACGAGCAGTACTTC. Its translation: CASSPSYGTGGRYEQYF.

Note on this clone: The junction departs from the called germline gene at one end, perhaps through a read error. This sequence joins TRBV4-1 and TRBJ1-5; D not resolved. Per the germline V gene, CDR1 is MGHRA and CDR2 is YSYEKL. The CDR3 runs to 14 residues. The DNA for the CDR3 is TGCGCCAGCAGCCAAGAAGCTAGCTATCAGCCCCAGCATTTT. Amino acid sequence: CASSQEASYQPQHF.

This chain connects TRBV6-4 to TRBJ1-4, with 7 bases matching TRBD1. The CDR3 is 15 residues long. V lost 2 bases and J lost 8; bases outside the gene matches: 8. CDR1 and CDR2 from the germline V gene are MRHNA and SNTAGT. The CDR3 here is CASSDTGQHHEKLFF. The DNA of the CDR3 is TGTGCCAGCAGTGACACGGGACAGCATCACGAAAAACTGTTTTTT.

This clone was picked up a small number of times. The CDR3 protein is CASSLGVGTFQQPQHF. The CDR3 DNA reads TGCGCCAGCAGCTTGGGTGTGGGGACTTTTCAGCAGCCCCAGCATTTT. The chain carries TRBV5-1 and TRBJ1-5, with D perhaps matching TRBD1 (5 bases). Germline V lookup: CDR1 SGHRS, CDR2 YFSETQ. This CDR3 contains 16 residues. Trimming left V 0 bases short and J 7 bases short, with 17 bases between.

The rearrangement joins TRBV7-2 to TRBJ2-3, with D possibly being TRBD2 (5 bases). The germline V and J ends were trimmed by 5 bases and 5 bases, with 11 bases remaining between them. CDR1 and CDR2 from the germline V gene are SGHTA and FQGNSA. The CDR3 spans 13 residues. In DNA form, the CDR3 reads TGTGCCAGCAGCATCCGGGGTTTAGATACGCAGTATTTT. Its translation is CASSIRGLDTQYF.

The chain carries TRBV6-2 or TRBV6-3 and TRBJ1-2; 7 bases map to TRBD1. This CDR3 spans 16 amino acids. Germline CDR1 is MNHEY and CDR2 is SVGEGT. Unmatched junction bases numbered 21, after V lost 4 bases and J lost 13 bases. The DNA of the CDR3 is TGTGCCAGCAGTTCTGACAGAAGGGGGCATCTTATGGTTGGCACCTTC. Protein: CASSSDRRGHLMVGTF.

This chain links TRBV7-2 with TRBJ2-7, with unresolved D. The V gene lost 5 bases and the J gene lost 6 bases, with 8 bases spanning the gap. Germline V gene lookup returns CDR1 SGHTA and CDR2 FQGNSA. The CDR3 totals 11 residues. CDR3 bases: TGTGCCAGCAGCCCCGGAGCCGAGCAGTACTTC. Translating it yields CASSPGAEQYF.

This clone is a singleton in its sample. This chain uses TRBV19 with TRBJ2-5; 11 positions agree with TRBD1. This CDR3 is built from 14 residues. V was pared by 4 bases and J by 4 bases, with 2 bases of the junction left unmatched. Germline-derived CDR1 and CDR2 are LNHDA and SQIVND (reference sequence). The CDR3 region has the DNA TGTGCCAGTAGTACGGACAGGGGGCGAGAGACCCAGTACTTC. Its translation: CASSTDRGRETQYF.

The V call is TRBV6-5, the J call TRBJ1-1; 9 bases match TRBD1. This CDR3 is built from 14 residues. Germline CDR1 and CDR2: MNHEY and SVGAGI. The J segment lost 5 bases and the V segment lost 4 bases, leaving 5 bases of the junction unmatched. CDR3 sequence: CASSSTGGRTEAFF. The CDR3, as DNA: TGTGCCAGCAGTTCGACAGGGGGAAGGACTGAAGCTTTCTTT.

The chain recombines TRBV24-1 with TRBJ2-5; 10 nucleotides agree with TRBD2. The length of the CDR3 is 13 residues. The germline CDR1 and CDR2 sequences are KGHDR and SFDVKD. Losses at the gene ends were 10 bases for V and 3 bases for J; bases not matched to a gene: 4. The chain's CDR3 is CATALAGEETQYF. In DNA, the CDR3 is TGTGCCACGGCGCTAGCGGGGGAAGAGACCCAGTACTTC.

The chain recombines TRBV4-3 with TRBJ1-6; no definite D call. The length of the CDR3 is 16 residues. Germline-derived CDR1 and CDR2 are LGHNA and YSLEER. The V and J ends lost 1 base and 3 bases respectively, with 10 bases between them. The CDR3 is CASSQGRTHYNSPLHF. The CDR3 coding sequence is TGCGCCAGCAGCCAAGGGAGGACTCACTATAATTCACCCCTCCACTTT.

The chain couples TRBV6-5 to TRBJ2-1; no clear D gene. With 4 bases removed from V and 5 bases from J, the gap between germline ends came to 9 bases. This CDR3 spans 13 amino acids. Germline V gene sequence: CDR1 MNHEY, CDR2 SVGAGI. The DNA for the CDR3 is TGTGCCAGCAGTTCCCCCCCTAACAATGAGCAGTTCTTC. This translates into CASSSPPNNEQFF.

V usage is TRBV5-1 and J usage is TRBJ2-7; TRBD2 is a possible D gene (6 bases). V was shortened by 0 bases and J by 6 bases, with 13 bases between the two germline ends. The CDR3 length is 14 residues. Germline assignment: CDR1 SGHRS and CDR2 YFSETQ. The chain's CDR3 is CASSLVAGEVEQYF. The CDR3 coding sequence is TGCGCCAGCAGCTTGGTGGCCGGGGAGGTCGAGCAGTACTTC. Full variable domain (missing parts from reference TRBV5-1 and TRBJ2-7): KAGVTQTPRYLIKTRGQQVTLSCSPISGHRSVSWYQQTPGQGLQFLFEYFSETQRNKGNFPGRFSGRQFSNSRSEMNVSTLELGDSALYLCASSLVAGEVEQYFGPGTRLTVT.

V usage is TRBV6-5 and J usage is TRBJ1-3, with unresolved D. V was pared by 6 bases and J by 0 bases, with 9 bases between. The CDR3 contains 14 residues. CDR1 and CDR2 (germline): MNHEY, SVGAGI. In DNA, the CDR3 is TGTGCCAGCAGCGACCGGGACTCTGGAAACACCATATATTTT. Translation gives CASSDRDSGNTIYF.

This chain links TRBV6-5 with TRBJ1-2; D possibly corresponds to TRBD1 (5 bases). The V end lost 0 bases, the J end lost 8 bases, and 16 bases lay between the germline ends. The CDR3 has 15 amino acids. Germline V CDR1 and CDR2: MNHEY, SVGAGI. CDR3 region: CASSYSSGASRGYTF. CDR3 in DNA: TGTGCCAGCAGTTACTCGAGCGGGGCCTCACGCGGCTACACCTTC.

This chain uses TRBV18 with TRBJ1-1; D gene unclear. V was pared by 3 bases and J by 1 base, with 9 bases between. From germline, CDR1 is KGHSH and CDR2 LQKENI. This CDR3 is 14 amino acids long. Written as DNA, the CDR3 is TGTGCCAGCTCACCCGTAGCGCAGAACACTGAAGCTTTCTTT. Translated, it gives CASSPVAQNTEAFF.

CDR3 in amino acids: CASSQEVNSGIYEQYF. The CDR3 DNA reads as TGCGCCAGCAGCCAAGAAGTAAATAGCGGGATATACGAGCAGTACTTC. This chain connects TRBV4-1 to TRBJ2-7; 8 bases align to TRBD2. V shed 0 bases and J 4 bases; nucleotides not matched to a gene: 8. Germline V gene lookup returns CDR1 MGHRA and CDR2 YSYEKL. This CDR3 is 16 amino acids long.

The chain joins TRBV20-1 to TRBJ1-4; D gene ambiguous. Germline V gives CDR1 DFQATT, CDR2 SNEGSKA (reference sequence). The CDR3 extends over 11 amino acids. V was shortened by 6 bases and J by 6 bases, with 8 bases between the two germline ends. This CDR3 is CSALQHEKLFF. The DNA of the CDR3 is TGCAGTGCCCTACAGCATGAAAAACTGTTTTTT.

The chain combines TRBV12-3 or TRBV12-4 with TRBJ2-7, with D perhaps TRBD2 (6 bases). This CDR3 contains 13 residues. Deletions cut 5 bases from V and 3 bases from J, with 11 bases between. The chain's CDR3 is CASSTGLLYEQYF. The CDR3 nucleotides read TGTGCCAGCAGTACAGGACTACTCTACGAGCAGTACTTC.

This chain uses TRBV19 with TRBJ2-1; a possible D gene is TRBD2 (7 bases). Germline V lookup: CDR1 LNHDA, CDR2 SQIVND (reference sequence). The germline V and J ends were trimmed by 7 bases and 3 bases, with 13 bases remaining between them. The CDR3 totals 14 residues. Written as DNA, the CDR3 is TGTGCCAGTAATCGGGGAGGGGGCTACAATGAGCAGTTCTTC. Amino acid sequence: CASNRGGGYNEQFF.

The chain is built from TRBV5-1 and TRBJ2-7, with a weak D call TRBD1 (5 bases). The germline V and J ends were trimmed by 0 bases and 1 base, with 8 bases remaining between them. Germline CDR1 reads SGHRS; CDR2 reads YFSETQ. The CDR3 covers 14 residues. For the CDR3, the DNA is TGCGCCAGCAGCTTGGCCGACAGTTCCTACGAGCAGTACTTC. This sequence encodes CASSLADSSYEQYF.

V and J are TRBV18 and TRBJ2-6; D call uncertain. This CDR3 is 17 amino acids long. Germline V CDR1 and CDR2: KGHSH, LQKENI. Trimming stripped 0 bases from V and 0 bases from J, with 9 bases between. CDR3 DNA: TGTGCCAGCTCACCACCGCAGGCTCTCTCTGGGGCCAACGTCCTGACTTTC. This sequence encodes CASSPPQALSGANVLTF.